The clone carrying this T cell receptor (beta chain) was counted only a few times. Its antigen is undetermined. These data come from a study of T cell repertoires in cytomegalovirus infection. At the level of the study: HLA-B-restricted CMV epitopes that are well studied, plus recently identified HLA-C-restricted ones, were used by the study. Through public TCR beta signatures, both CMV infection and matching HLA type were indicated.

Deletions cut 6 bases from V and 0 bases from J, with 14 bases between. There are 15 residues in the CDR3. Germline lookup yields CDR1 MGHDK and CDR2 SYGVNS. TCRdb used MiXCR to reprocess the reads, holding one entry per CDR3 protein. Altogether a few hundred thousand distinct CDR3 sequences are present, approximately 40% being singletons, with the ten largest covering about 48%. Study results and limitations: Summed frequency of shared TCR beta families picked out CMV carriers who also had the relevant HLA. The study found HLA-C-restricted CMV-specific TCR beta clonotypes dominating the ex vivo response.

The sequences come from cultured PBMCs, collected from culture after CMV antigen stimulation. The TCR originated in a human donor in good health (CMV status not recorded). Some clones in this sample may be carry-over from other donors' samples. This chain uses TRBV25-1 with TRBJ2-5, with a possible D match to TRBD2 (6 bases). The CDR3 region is CASSPLAPYQETQYF. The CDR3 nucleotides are TGTGCCAGCAGCCCACTAGCCCCGTACCAAGAGACCCAGTACTTC.